The rows below give T cell receptor beta chains drawn from one sample of a study of T cells in Graves' hyperthyroidism and ophthalmopathy. A single record per CDR3 protein comes from TCRdb applying MiXCR to the multiplex PCR reads. The table shows about 700,000 distinct CDR3 sequences, with 13% to 15% occurring only once. Sequences were obtained from blood. The receptors derive from a woman aged 18-29 years with Graves' hyperthyroidism. The CDR3 runs from the conserved cysteine through the conserved F or W. A D gene is named only where the DNA matches it firmly. Size values are once, few and many counts, or a class for expanded clones, and some rows have none.

clone_size: many
cdr3_length: 16
j_call: TRBJ1-5
d_call: TRBD1
v_call: TRBV11-2
cdr3_aa: CASSATGGRGNQPQHF

clone_size: many
cdr3_length: 12
j_call: TRBJ1-4
d_call: NA
v_call: TRBV28
cdr3_aa: CASSLREEKLFF

clone_size: many
cdr3_length: 13
j_call: TRBJ1-1
d_call: NA
v_call: TRBV3-1
cdr3_aa: CASSTRGYPEAFF

clone_size: NA
cdr3_length: 13
j_call: TRBJ1-2
d_call: TRBD1
v_call: TRBV4-1
cdr3_aa: CASSRTGDYGYTF

clone_size: many
cdr3_length: 14
j_call: TRBJ2-1
d_call: NA
v_call: TRBV6-2/TRBV6-3
cdr3_aa: CASSRGATYNEQFF

clone_size: NA
cdr3_length: 15
j_call: TRBJ2-3
d_call: TRBD2
v_call: TRBV7-2
cdr3_aa: CASTIGLAGTDTQYF

clone_size: few
cdr3_length: 13
j_call: TRBJ2-1
d_call: NA
v_call: TRBV11-2
cdr3_aa: CASSPLIYNEQFF

clone_size: few
cdr3_length: 15
j_call: TRBJ2-1
d_call: TRBD2
v_call: TRBV11-2
cdr3_aa: CASSYFDGRVYRVLF

clone_size: once
cdr3_length: 15
j_call: TRBJ2-1
d_call: TRBD2
v_call: TRBV15
cdr3_aa: CATSRGGSGRDEQFF

clone_size: NA
cdr3_length: 15
j_call: TRBJ1-1
d_call: NA
v_call: TRBV6-5
cdr3_aa: CASSYVGAVGTEAFF

clone_size: many
cdr3_length: 13
j_call: TRBJ1-5
d_call: NA
v_call: TRBV30
cdr3_aa: CAWSVSINQPQHF

clone_size: many
cdr3_length: 13
j_call: TRBJ1-1
d_call: NA
v_call: TRBV28
cdr3_aa: CASTTAANTEAFF

clone_size: NA
cdr3_length: 18
j_call: TRBJ1-2
d_call: TRBD1
v_call: TRBV19
cdr3_aa: CASRGPGQDPLLFYGYTF

clone_size: few
cdr3_length: 14
j_call: TRBJ2-5
d_call: NA
v_call: TRBV20-1
cdr3_aa: CSATLQQGWETQYF

clone_size: few
cdr3_length: 14
j_call: TRBJ1-4
d_call: NA
v_call: TRBV4-1
cdr3_aa: CASSSGTSDEKLFF

clone_size: few
cdr3_length: 14
j_call: TRBJ1-1
d_call: TRBD1
v_call: TRBV27
cdr3_aa: CASHGQGGGTEAFF

clone_size: many
cdr3_length: 13
j_call: TRBJ1-1
d_call: NA
v_call: TRBV5-1
cdr3_aa: CASSLVIGTEAFF

clone_size: many
cdr3_length: 14
j_call: TRBJ2-5
d_call: TRBD1
v_call: TRBV6-1
cdr3_aa: CASSTGTGRETQYF

clone_size: NA
cdr3_length: 14
j_call: TRBJ2-7
d_call: NA
v_call: TRBV28
cdr3_aa: CAGTFRGETYEQYF

clone_size: once
cdr3_length: 18
j_call: TRBJ2-6
d_call: TRBD1
v_call: TRBV24-1
cdr3_aa: CATSPHPGQGAGANVLTF

clone_size: few
cdr3_length: 14
j_call: TRBJ2-7
d_call: TRBD2
v_call: TRBV6-1
cdr3_aa: CASSVKGLAGVLNF

clone_size: few
cdr3_length: 13
j_call: TRBJ1-2
d_call: NA
v_call: TRBV27
cdr3_aa: CASSFLTGYGYTF

clone_size: NA
cdr3_length: 13
j_call: TRBJ2-7
d_call: NA
v_call: TRBV13
cdr3_aa: CASSASVSYEQYF

clone_size: many
cdr3_length: 13
j_call: TRBJ1-1
d_call: NA
v_call: TRBV7-9
cdr3_aa: CASSRMTGTEAFF

clone_size: many
cdr3_length: 14
j_call: TRBJ2-2
d_call: TRBD1
v_call: TRBV5-6
cdr3_aa: CASSPPGQGRELFF

clone_size: NA
cdr3_length: 16
j_call: TRBJ1-4
d_call: TRBD1
v_call: TRBV4-2
cdr3_aa: CASSQVVLGQQRKLFF

clone_size: NA
cdr3_length: 14
j_call: TRBJ2-7
d_call: NA
v_call: TRBV2
cdr3_aa: CASSDPGDSYEQYF

clone_size: few
cdr3_length: 14
j_call: TRBJ1-1
d_call: NA
v_call: TRBV6-2/TRBV6-3
cdr3_aa: CASTPGALHTEAFF

clone_size: many
cdr3_length: 15
j_call: TRBJ2-1
d_call: NA
v_call: TRBV7-8
cdr3_aa: CASSPTGGGYNEQFF

clone_size: NA
cdr3_length: 14
j_call: TRBJ1-2
d_call: NA
v_call: TRBV19
cdr3_aa: CASSIDLGPYGYTF

clone_size: NA
cdr3_length: 17
j_call: TRBJ2-1
d_call: TRBD2
v_call: TRBV7-2
cdr3_aa: CASSQTSAGGIYNEQFF

clone_size: many
cdr3_length: 13
j_call: TRBJ2-7
d_call: TRBD1
v_call: TRBV30
cdr3_aa: CAWRRGQAYEQYF

clone_size: NA
cdr3_length: 13
j_call: TRBJ1-6
d_call: NA
v_call: TRBV24-1
cdr3_aa: CATSLGADSPLHF

clone_size: few
cdr3_length: 17
j_call: TRBJ2-7
d_call: TRBD2
v_call: TRBV7-9
cdr3_aa: CASSLGLGLAGTYEQYF

clone_size: NA
cdr3_length: 16
j_call: TRBJ2-7
d_call: TRBD1
v_call: TRBV4-1
cdr3_aa: CASSQGRQGNSYEQYF

clone_size: few
cdr3_length: 16
j_call: TRBJ1-6
d_call: NA
v_call: TRBV7-3
cdr3_aa: CASSFTSPAVYSPLHF

clone_size: many
cdr3_length: 18
j_call: TRBJ1-1
d_call: TRBD1
v_call: TRBV6-1
cdr3_aa: CASSSRLSQGAWDTEAFF

clone_size: many
cdr3_length: 14
j_call: TRBJ1-1
d_call: NA
v_call: TRBV20-1
cdr3_aa: CSAREGHVNTEAFF

clone_size: few
cdr3_length: 14
j_call: TRBJ2-4
d_call: NA
v_call: TRBV28
cdr3_aa: CASSANGIRNIQYF

clone_size: NA
cdr3_length: 16
j_call: TRBJ2-2
d_call: NA
v_call: TRBV19
cdr3_aa: CASSMVAGWYAGELFF